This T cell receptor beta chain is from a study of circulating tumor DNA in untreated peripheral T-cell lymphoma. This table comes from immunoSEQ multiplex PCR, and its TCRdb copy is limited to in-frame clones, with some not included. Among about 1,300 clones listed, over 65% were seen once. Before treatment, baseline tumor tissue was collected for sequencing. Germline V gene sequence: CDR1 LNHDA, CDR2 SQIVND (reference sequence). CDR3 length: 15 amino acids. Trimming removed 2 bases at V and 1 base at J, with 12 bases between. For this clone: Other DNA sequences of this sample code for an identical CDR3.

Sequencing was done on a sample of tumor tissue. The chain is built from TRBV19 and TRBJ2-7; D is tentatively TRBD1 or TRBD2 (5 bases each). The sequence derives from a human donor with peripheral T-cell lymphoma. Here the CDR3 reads CASSIRQEGSYEQYF. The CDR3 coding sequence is TGTGCCAGTAGTATAAGACAAGAGGGGTCCTACGAGCAGTACTTC.